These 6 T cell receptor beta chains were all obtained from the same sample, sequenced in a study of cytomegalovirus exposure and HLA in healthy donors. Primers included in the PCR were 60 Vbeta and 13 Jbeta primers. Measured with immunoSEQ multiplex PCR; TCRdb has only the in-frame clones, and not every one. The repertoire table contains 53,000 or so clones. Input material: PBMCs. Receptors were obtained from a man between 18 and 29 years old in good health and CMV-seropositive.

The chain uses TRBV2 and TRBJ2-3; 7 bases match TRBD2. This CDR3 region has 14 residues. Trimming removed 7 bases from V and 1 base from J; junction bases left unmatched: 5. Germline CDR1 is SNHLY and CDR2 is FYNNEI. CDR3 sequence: CASKTSAGTDTQYF. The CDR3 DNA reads TGTGCCAGCAAAACTAGCGCGGGCACAGATACGCAGTATTTT. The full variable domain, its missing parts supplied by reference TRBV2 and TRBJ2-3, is EPEVTQTPSHQVTQMGQEVILRCVPISNHLYFYWYRQILGQKVEFLVSFYNNEISEKSEIFDDQFSVERPDGSNFTLKIRSTKLEDSAMYFCASKTSAGTDTQYFGPGTRLTVL.

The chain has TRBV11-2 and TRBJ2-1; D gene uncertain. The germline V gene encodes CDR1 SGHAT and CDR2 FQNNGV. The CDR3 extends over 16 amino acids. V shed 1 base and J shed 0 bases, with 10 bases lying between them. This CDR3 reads CASSLGPRSSYNEQFF. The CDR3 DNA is TGTGCCAGCAGCTTAGGTCCTAGAAGCTCCTACAATGAGCAGTTCTTC.

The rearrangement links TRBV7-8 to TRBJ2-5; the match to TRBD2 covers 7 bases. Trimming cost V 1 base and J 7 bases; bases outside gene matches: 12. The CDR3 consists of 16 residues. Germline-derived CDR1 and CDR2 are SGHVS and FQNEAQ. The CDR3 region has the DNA TGTGCCAGCAGCTTAGTTCAGCGGGGAGTACCGGGGACCCAGTACTTC. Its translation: CASSLVQRGVPGTQYF.

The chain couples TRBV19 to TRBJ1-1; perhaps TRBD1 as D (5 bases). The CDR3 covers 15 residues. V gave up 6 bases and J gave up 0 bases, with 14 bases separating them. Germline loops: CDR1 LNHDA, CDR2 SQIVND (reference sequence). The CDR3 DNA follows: TGTGCCAGTAGCCGCTGGGACTCCATGAACACTGAAGCTTTCTTT. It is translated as CASSRWDSMNTEAFF.

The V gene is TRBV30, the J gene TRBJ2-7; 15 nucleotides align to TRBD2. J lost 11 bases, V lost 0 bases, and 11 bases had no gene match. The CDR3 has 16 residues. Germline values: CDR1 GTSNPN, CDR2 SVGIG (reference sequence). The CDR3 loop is CAWSVQFGLAGGPEYF. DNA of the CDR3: TGTGCCTGGAGTGTACAGTTCGGACTAGCGGGAGGGCCGGAGTACTTC.

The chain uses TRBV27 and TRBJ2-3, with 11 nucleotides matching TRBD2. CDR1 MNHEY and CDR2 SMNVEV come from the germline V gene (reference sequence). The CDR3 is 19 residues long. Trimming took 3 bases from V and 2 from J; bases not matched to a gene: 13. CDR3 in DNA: TGTGCCAGCAGTTTTGGTGCCCTCGGACTAGCGGGTGTCACAGATACGCAGTATTTT. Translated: CASSFGALGLAGVTDTQYF.